This T cell receptor beta chain was captured in a study of blood T cell repertoires in COVID-19. Study as a whole: PBMCs, B-cell-depleted T cells, or T cells were the source of the cDNA or gDNA that made up the material.

Original processing notes: Estimated nucleated cell counts came from reference gene primer amplification. Here immunoSEQ multiplex PCR was the method, and the copy in TCRdb shows in-frame clones only, minus some. That table is the source of V, J and clone size, and D and trimming were worked out from the DNA. The sample carries 90,000 to 150,000 clones, roughly three quarters recorded once. Germline values: CDR1 MDHEN, CDR2 SYDVKM. The CDR3 consists of 13 residues. Trimming cost V 4 bases and J 7 bases; bases outside gene matches: 1. V usage is TRBV28 and J usage is TRBJ1-2, with 12 nucleotides matching TRBD1. The specimen sequenced was peripheral blood. The receptor comes from a human donor in a cohort sampled during active COVID-19. The DNA of the CDR3 is TGTGCCAGCAGTTGGGACAGGGGGCTTGGCTACACCTTC. Protein: CASSWDRGLGYTF.